This is a list of T cell receptor beta chains from one sample in a study of T cell responses to AZD1222 COVID-19 vaccine. Assay: immunoSEQ multiplex PCR; the TCRdb copy retains only in-frame clones and omits some. The table shows 100,000 to 120,000 clones, with about 90% occurring only once. The material was peripheral blood, obtained 28 days after the second AZD1222 dose. The receptors come from an adult who received the AZD1222 COVID-19 vaccine. Each CDR3 is given with its conserved first and last residue. A D gene is named only where the DNA matches it firmly. Size is stated for part of the rows, as once, few or many counts, or as a class when the clone is expanded.

>TRBV6-1|NA|TRBJ1-4|NA
CASSEAPTRQLFF
TGTGCCAGCAGTGAAGCGCCAACGCGCCAACTGTTTTTT
>TRBV6-6|NA|TRBJ1-2|NA
CASTQTRTRRDSYTF
TGTGCCAGCACCCAGACACGAACCCGACGGGATAGCTACACCTTC
>TRBV5-1|TRBD1|TRBJ1-4|few
CASSSSGTGGPNEKLFF
TGCGCCAGCAGCTCCTCCGGGACAGGGGGTCCCAATGAAAAACTGTTTTTT
>TRBV5-1|NA|TRBJ2-7|NA
CASNPGGAPSSYEQYF
TGCGCCAGCAACCCGGGCGGGGCCCCCAGCTCCTACGAGCAGTACTTC
>TRBV18|TRBD1|TRBJ1-1|NA
CASSPRDRDTEAFF
TGTGCCAGCTCACCACGTGACAGGGACACTGAAGCTTTCTTT
>TRBV29-1|NA|TRBJ2-1|once
CSVVLGSYNEQFF
TGCAGCGTTGTTTTAGGATCCTACAATGAGCAGTTCTTC
>TRBV19|NA|TRBJ2-3|NA
CASSKGGYSTDTQYF
TGTGCCAGTAGTAAAGGAGGGTATAGCACAGATACGCAGTATTTT
>TRBV24-1|NA|TRBJ1-2|NA
CATSPRGLSGGYTF
TGTGCCACCAGTCCCCGTGGCCTTTCCGGGGGCTACACCTTC
>TRBV6-5|NA|TRBJ1-2|NA
CASSRLANYGYTF
TGTGCCAGCAGCAGATTAGCTAACTATGGCTACACCTTC
>TRBV3-1/TRBV3-2|TRBD2|TRBJ2-5|NA
CASSQTSGRETQYF
TGTGCCAGCAGCCAAACTAGCGGGAGGGAGACCCAGTACTTC
>TRBV27|NA|TRBJ1-5|NA
CASSLRAGSRGWNQPQHF
TGTGCCAGCAGTTTAAGAGCAGGGAGCCGTGGTTGGAATCAGCCCCAGCATTTT
>TRBV7-7|NA|TRBJ2-1|NA
CASSPGLPFEQFF
TGTGCCAGCAGCCCTGGACTGCCCTTTGAGCAGTTCTTC
>TRBV2|TRBD2|TRBJ2-2|few
CASLPGGANTGELFF
TGTGCCAGCTTACCGGGGGGGGCGAACACCGGGGAGCTGTTTTTT
>TRBV5-5|NA|TRBJ2-2|NA
CASSPPYRAGELFF
TGTGCCAGCAGCCCGCCGTACAGGGCCGGGGAGCTGTTTTTT
>TRBV29-1|TRBD1|TRBJ2-1|NA
CSVVFGQGGNEQFF
TGCAGCGTTGTTTTCGGACAGGGGGGCAATGAGCAGTTCTTC
>TRBV28|NA|TRBJ2-7|NA
CASSSSHSGSSYEQYF
TGTGCCAGCAGTTCGAGTCACTCAGGGAGCTCCTACGAGCAGTACTTC
>TRBV25-1|NA|TRBJ1-2|NA
CASSDSRRWDGYTF
TGTGCCAGCAGTGATTCCCGTAGATGGGATGGCTACACCTTC
>TRBV19|NA|TRBJ1-5|NA
CASREGLDQPQHF
TGTGCCAGTAGGGAGGGGCTGGATCAGCCCCAGCATTTT
>TRBV6-5|NA|TRBJ1-4|NA
CASREGGANEKLFF
TGTGCCAGCAGAGAGGGGGGGGCTAATGAAAAACTGTTTTTT
>TRBV6-1|NA|TRBJ1-5|NA
CASSEAWPLRNQPQHF
TGTGCCAGCAGTGAAGCCTGGCCCCTTCGCAATCAGCCCCAGCATTTT
>TRBV18|NA|TRBJ1-6|NA
CASSPNPAGSSYNSPLHF
TGTGCCAGCTCACCAAACCCGGCGGGGAGCTCCTATAATTCACCCCTCCACTTT
>TRBV28|NA|TRBJ2-1|NA
CASSMNEQFF
TGTGCCAGCAGTATGAACGAACAGTTCTTC
>TRBV5-1|NA|TRBJ2-5|NA
CASSAGTDQETQYF
TGCGCCAGCAGCGCCGGGACCGACCAAGAGACCCAGTACTTC
>TRBV5-1|NA|TRBJ1-4|NA
CASSPTATNEKLFF
TGCGCCAGCAGCCCCACGGCAACTAATGAAAAACTGTTTTTT
>TRBV5-4|NA|TRBJ1-3|NA
CASSLRRGTSGNTIYF
TGTGCCAGCAGCTTGCGGCGGGGGACGTCTGGAAACACCATATATTTT
>TRBV18|NA|TRBJ1-2|NA
CASSPPSGTTYGYTF
TGTGCCAGCTCACCACCTTCGGGTACCACCTATGGCTACACCTTC
>TRBV5-1|NA|TRBJ1-6|NA
CASRTQGLENSPLHF
TGCGCCAGCAGGACTCAGGGCTTAGAGAATTCACCCCTCCACTTT
>TRBV9|NA|TRBJ1-1|NA
CASSVGGGAMNTEAFF
TGTGCCAGCAGCGTAGGAGGGGGGGCTATGAACACTGAAGCTTTCTTT
>TRBV6-4|TRBD2|TRBJ2-3|NA
CASSDSSGGADTQYF
TGTGCCAGCAGTGACTCTAGCGGGGGGGCAGATACGCAGTATTTT
>TRBV3-1/TRBV3-2|TRBD2|TRBJ2-7|NA
CASSLGLAGDYEQYF
TGTGCCAGCAGCCTGGGACTAGCGGGAGACTACGAGCAGTACTTC
>TRBV7-9|NA|TRBJ1-1|NA
CASSLVPENTEAFF
TGTGCCAGCAGCTTAGTTCCCGAGAACACTGAAGCTTTCTTT
>TRBV6-5|NA|TRBJ2-7|NA
CASSYSPDEQYF
TGTGCCAGCAGTTACTCCCCCGACGAGCAGTACTTC
>TRBV27|TRBD1|TRBJ2-1|NA
CASSPYAGQGDEQFF
TGTGCCAGCAGTCCTTACGCGGGACAGGGGGATGAGCAGTTCTTC
>TRBV10-3|NA|TRBJ2-1|NA
CASETGSGGRNEQFF
TGTGCCTCCGAAACAGGATCTGGTGGTAGAAATGAGCAGTTCTTC
>TRBV6-5|NA|TRBJ1-5|NA
CASSYSGGQGQPQHF
TGTGCCAGCAGTTACTCTGGGGGGCAGGGTCAGCCCCAGCATTTT
>TRBV3-1/TRBV3-2|NA|TRBJ1-2|NA
CASSQDSTGSGYTF
TGTGCCAGCAGCCAAGACTCCACAGGGAGTGGCTACACCTTC
>TRBV6-1|TRBD1|TRBJ1-6|NA
CASSEALRGRRSPLHF
TGTGCCAGCAGTGAAGCGCTCAGGGGGCGAAGATCACCCCTCCACTTT
>TRBV5-6|NA|TRBJ1-2|NA
CASSYSLGGRDGYTF
TGTGCCAGCAGCTATAGTCTAGGTGGACGGGATGGCTACACCTTC
>TRBV9|NA|TRBJ1-2|NA
CASSVQGSNYGYTF
TGTGCCAGCAGCGTACAAGGGTCAAACTATGGCTACACCTTC
>TRBV7-2|NA|TRBJ1-1|NA
CASSSRGGFTEAFF
TGTGCCAGCAGCTCTCGAGGGGGTTTCACTGAAGCTTTCTTT
>TRBV7-8|TRBD1|TRBJ2-1|NA
CASSPRTGSNEQFF
TGTGCCAGCAGCCCTAGGACAGGGAGCAATGAGCAGTTCTTC
>TRBV27|NA|TRBJ2-7|NA
CASSPDMPPYEQYF
TGTGCCAGCAGTCCGGACATGCCGCCCTACGAGCAGTACTTC
>TRBV6-5|NA|TRBJ1-2|NA
CASRVVNYGYTF
TGTGCCAGCAGGGTTGTAAACTATGGCTACACCTTC
>TRBV7-9|NA|TRBJ2-3|once
CASSQEDTQYF
TGTGCCAGCAGCCAGGAAGATACGCAGTATTTT
>TRBV9|NA|TRBJ1-6|NA
CASSVGPNTRGYNSPLHF
TGTGCCAGCAGCGTAGGCCCTAACACGAGGGGGTATAATTCACCCCTCCACTTT
>TRBV28|TRBD1|TRBJ1-1|few
CASSRQGTEAFF
TGTGCCAGCAGTCGACAGGGCACTGAAGCTTTCTTT
>TRBV6-4|NA|TRBJ2-3|NA
CASSAYDIPIGLTSTDTQYF
TGTGCCAGCAGCGCCTACGATATCCCCATCGGGCTAACTAGCACAGATACGCAGTATTTT
>TRBV30|NA|TRBJ2-1|NA
CAWGGGSSYNEQFF
TGTGCCTGGGGGGGCGGGAGCTCCTACAATGAGCAGTTCTTC
>TRBV27|TRBD2|TRBJ2-5|NA
CASRRGSRGGGASQETQYF
TGTGCCAGCAGGCGAGGTAGTAGGGGCGGGGGGGCTAGTCAAGAGACCCAGTACTTC
>TRBV5-1|NA|TRBJ2-7|NA
CASSLGTPVEQYF
TGCGCCAGCAGCTTGGGGACTCCCGTCGAGCAGTACTTC
>TRBV27|NA|TRBJ2-3|NA
CASSTRGRDTQYF
TGTGCCAGCAGTACACGGGGACGTGATACGCAGTATTTT
>TRBV7-9|NA|TRBJ1-2|few
CASSSPAGSGGYTF
TGTGCCAGCAGCTCCCCGGCAGGGAGCGGTGGCTACACCTTC